The T cell receptor beta chain under discussion was sequenced for a study of shared clonotypes between healthy human individuals. Study-level points and caveats: In general, naive subsets displayed greater estimated richness than memory subsets did.

In germline, CDR1 is GTSNPN, CDR2 SVGIG (reference sequence). The CDR3 sequence is 13 residues long. V shed 3 bases and J shed 5 bases, with 10 bases lying between them. This clone was recorded a few times. No antigen is known for it. The same CDR3 also results from other DNA sequences found in this sample. Several immunoSEQ plates received, in even portions, the genomic DNA of each subset. Profiled with immunoSEQ multiplex PCR; TCRdb holds only in-frame clones, not every one. The sample carries 950,000 to 1,200,000 clones, roughly 80% recorded once. The clonotype originates from a man between 18 and 29 years old in good health. Some clones in this sample may be carry-over from other donors' samples. This chain uses TRBV30 with TRBJ1-4, with D unresolved. Sequenced input: memory CD4+ T cells from PBMCs. The sample's subset: CD45RA-negative fraction. This CDR3 reads CAWSGQTNEKLFF. CDR3 bases: TGTGCCTGGAGCGGGCAGACCAATGAAAAACTGTTTTTT.